This TCR beta chain was documented in a study of OX40 agonist ivuxolimab in advanced cancers. The overall study: Each patient was given ivuxolimab into a vein every 2 weeks, at 0.01 to 10 mg/kg. Study outcomes and limitations: There was clonal expansion of CD4+ and CD8+ blood T cells by week 6 at 0.1 to 3.0 mg/kg. On average, CD8+ T cells showed a greater number of expanded clones than CD4+. Some of the lowest clonal expansion was seen in partial responders at 0.1-3.0 mg/kg.

Deletions cut 0 bases from V and 5 bases from J, with 14 bases between. Germline V CDR1 and CDR2: LGHNA, YNFKEQ. The length of the CDR3 is 15 residues. TCRdb's copy holds only in-frame clones and misses some; the assay was immunoSEQ multiplex PCR. The table includes 70,000 or so clones, less than 90% detected once. This clone was found a few times. The antigen is unknown. The rearrangement uses TRBV4-2 and TRBJ2-7; possibly TRBD1 or TRBD2 for D (5 bases each). The clonotype was recovered from an adult with an advanced solid tumor such as melanoma, head and neck, liver or kidney cancer. The source material was CD4+ or CD8+ T cells sorted from blood, sampled in a trial of the OX40 agonist ivuxolimab. The CDR3 loop reads CASSQEGTFFDEQYF. The CDR3 DNA sequence: TGTGCCAGCAGCCAAGAAGGGACCTTCTTCGACGAGCAGTACTTC.